These 22 T cell receptor beta chains originate from one sample sequenced in a study of blood T cell repertoires in COVID-19 (dated by TCRdb to 2018 to 2021). The library came from the immunoSEQ multiplex PCR assay. Held by TCRdb, this immuneACCESS table contains in-frame sequences only and omits some clones. Under half of the omission traces to an unresolved V gene where checked; the cause of the rest is unknown. Present in this sample are under 150,000 clones, about 80% of which were seen just once. Of the sample, 7.5% falls within the top ten clones. Specimen: peripheral blood. These TCRs come from a man between 65 and 79 years old with active or convalescent COVID-19.

J is TRBJ1-4 and V is TRBV10-3, with 7 bases identical to TRBD1. The V segment lost 6 bases and the J segment 7 bases; nucleotides outside the gene matches: 5. The germline V gene encodes CDR1 ENHRY and CDR2 SYGVKD. The CDR3 loop spans 13 amino acids. CDR3 nucleotide sequence: TGTGCCATCAGCAGGACAGGCGGTGAAAAACTGTTTTTT. Protein product: CAISRTGGEKLFF.

The rearrangement links TRBV2 to TRBJ2-1; the D is unclear. The V end was cut by 7 bases, the J end by 4 bases, with 5 bases between. The CDR3 is 11 residues long. From germline, CDR1 is SNHLY and CDR2 FYNNEI. For the CDR3, the DNA is TGTGCCAGCACCCAATACAATGAGCAGTTCTTC. Its protein product is CASTQYNEQFF.

The J gene is TRBJ2-3, the V gene TRBV7-6, with no clear D. V lost 3 bases to trimming and J lost 7 bases, with 8 bases between them. The CDR3 has 12 residues. The germline V gene encodes CDR1 SGHVS and CDR2 FNYEAQ. The CDR3 DNA follows: TGTGCCAGCAGCTTCCCCCTAAATACGCAGTATTTT. Translation gives CASSFPLNTQYF. The variable domain in full, with the rest retrieved from reference TRBV7-6 and TRBJ2-3, is GAGVSQSPRYKVTKRGQDVALRCDPISGHVSLYWYRQALGQGPEFLTYFNYEAQQDKSGLPNDRFSAERPEGSISTLTIQRTEQRDSAMYRCASSFPLNTQYFGPGTRLTVL.

The chain links TRBV7-6 to TRBJ2-1; 11 bases map to TRBD2. J lost 13 bases, V lost 3 bases, and 2 bases had no gene match. Germline V gene sequence: CDR1 SGHVS, CDR2 FNYEAQ. This CDR3 comprises 12 residues. CDR3 in amino acids: CASSLTSGDQFF. Written as DNA, the CDR3 is TGTGCCAGCAGCTTGACTAGCGGGGACCAGTTCTTC.

The V and J genes are TRBV28 and TRBJ1-2, with D possibly TRBD1 on 5 matching bases. The CDR3 consists of 13 residues. Germline lookup yields CDR1 MDHEN and CDR2 SYDVKM. V was pared by 5 bases and J by 7 bases, with 14 bases between. CDR3 in DNA: TGTGCCAGCAGTCAGCAGGGAAGGGGTGGCTACACCTTC. It specifies CASSQQGRGGYTF.

The V call is TRBV4-1, the J call TRBJ2-1; 7 nucleotides agree with TRBD1. The CDR3 is 16 amino acids. Germline V lookup: CDR1 MGHRA, CDR2 YSYEKL. Trimming removed 0 bases from V and 0 bases from J; junction bases left unmatched: 2. The chain's CDR3 is CASSQEGGSSYNEQFF. The CDR3 nucleotides read TGCGCCAGCAGCCAAGAAGGGGGCAGCTCCTACAATGAGCAGTTCTTC.

This chain joins TRBV7-3 and TRBJ1-2; D is unresolved. V lost 10 bases and J lost 4, with 16 bases in between. CDR1 SGHTA and CDR2 FQGTGA come from the germline V gene. CDR3 length: 13 residues. CDR3 amino acids: CANYFERRYGYTF. The CDR3 DNA reads TGTGCCAACTATTTCGAACGGCGCTATGGCTACACCTTC.

The chain combines TRBV12-5 with TRBJ2-7, with TRBD1 matching 7 bases. V was clipped by 6 bases and J by 3 bases; unmatched bases: 8. From germline, CDR1 is LGHNT and CDR2 FRNRAP. The CDR3 covers 14 residues. The CDR3, as DNA: TGTGCTAGTGGGGAGACCGACAGGGACTACGAGCAGTACTTC. Protein sequence: CASGETDRDYEQYF.

The chain combines TRBV5-1 with TRBJ1-1, with 9 nucleotides matching TRBD1. From germline, CDR1 is SGHRS and CDR2 YFSETQ. With 0 bases clipped from V and 4 bases from J, the junction kept 4 bases outside the gene matches. The CDR3 has 15 residues. CDR3 DNA: TGCGCCAGCAGCTTGGTAGAGGGACAGGGCACTGAAGCTTTCTTT. It specifies CASSLVEGQGTEAFF.

This chain connects TRBV6-5 to TRBJ2-1; 9 nucleotides match TRBD1. Looked up from germline, CDR1 is MNHEY and CDR2 is SVGAGI. The CDR3 sequence is 13 residues long. The trim removed 6 bases at V and 7 bases at J, leaving 4 bases unmatched. CDR3 loop: CASRGTGLNEQFF. The CDR3 DNA follows: TGTGCCAGCAGGGGGACAGGGCTAAATGAGCAGTTCTTC.

The gene calls are TRBV12-3 or TRBV12-4 and TRBJ1-1; D is uncertain. This CDR3 spans 12 amino acids. V lost 6 bases and J 6 bases, leaving 11 bases between the germline ends. The CDR3 spells CASSPGWPEAFF. The CDR3 coding sequence is TGTGCCAGCAGCCCTGGCTGGCCTGAAGCTTTCTTT.

The V gene is TRBV3-1 (or the pseudogene TRBV3-2), the J gene TRBJ2-5; 12 nucleotides line up with TRBD2. Germline V gene lookup returns CDR1 LGHDT and CDR2 YNNKEL (reference sequence). The CDR3 spans 15 residues. Unmatched junction bases numbered 6, after V lost 8 bases and J lost 2 bases. The CDR3 DNA follows: TGTGCCAGCGGTCTAGCGGGGGGGTGGCAAGAGACCCAGTACTTC. This gives the protein CASGLAGGWQETQYF.

The chain is built from TRBV19 and TRBJ2-1; tentative D call: TRBD1 (6 bases). The CDR3 is made up of 15 amino acids. Trimming removed 4 bases from V and 0 bases from J, with 10 bases in between. Germline V CDR1 and CDR2: LNHDA, SQIVND (reference sequence). In DNA form, the CDR3 reads TGTGCCAGTAGTACGGGGACAACCTCCTACAATGAGCAGTTCTTC. Translation gives CASSTGTTSYNEQFF.

Only one count was recorded for this clone. The chain couples TRBV3-1 (or the pseudogene TRBV3-2) to TRBJ2-1, with TRBD1 identical over 10 bases. J was trimmed by 4 bases and V by 8 bases; bases with no gene match: 2. The CDR3 consists of 13 residues. CDR1 LGHDT and CDR2 YNNKEL come from the germline V gene (reference sequence). The CDR3: CASGTGVYNEQFF. Here the CDR3 DNA reads TGTGCCAGCGGGACAGGGGTGTACAATGAGCAGTTCTTC.

The rearrangement uses TRBV6-6 and TRBJ2-7; 12 bases map to TRBD1. The junction had 10 bases not matched to a gene; V was cut back by 4 bases and J by 9 bases. CDR3 length: 15 amino acids. Germline assignment: CDR1 MNHNY and CDR2 SVGAGI (reference sequence). Here the CDR3 reads CASSLGTGGISGQYF. Written as DNA, the CDR3 is TGTGCCAGCAGTTTAGGGACAGGGGGCATTTCTGGGCAGTACTTC.

A few counts support this clone. The V and J genes are TRBV6-1 and TRBJ1-2, with 7 bases matching TRBD1. V was pared by 3 bases and J by 4 bases, with 5 bases of the junction left unmatched. Germline CDR1 reads MNHNS; CDR2 reads SASEGT. The CDR3 spans 14 residues. The CDR3 here is CASSDVDRSYGYTF. CDR3 sequence (DNA): TGTGCCAGCAGTGACGTGGACAGGAGCTATGGCTACACCTTC.

V gene TRBV4-2 combines with J gene TRBJ1-2, with D possibly matching TRBD1 (6 bases). V was shortened by 2 bases and J by 4 bases, with 14 bases between the two germline ends. There are 15 residues in the CDR3. Germline V gives CDR1 LGHNA, CDR2 YNFKEQ. CDR3 sequence reads: CASSQKRGGVYGYTF. For the CDR3, the DNA is TGTGCCAGCAGCCAAAAGAGGGGGGGCGTCTATGGCTACACCTTC.

The chain couples TRBV6-5 to TRBJ2-7; 8 bases match TRBD1. The junction had 5 bases not matched to a gene; V was cut back by 7 bases and J by 6 bases. CDR1 is MNHEY and CDR2 is SVGAGI in the germline V gene. The CDR3 extends over 12 amino acids. CDR3 residues: CASNLRGREQYF. CDR3 nucleotide sequence: TGTGCCAGCAACCTCAGGGGGCGCGAGCAGTACTTC.

The chain links TRBV6-5 to TRBJ1-1, with D possibly matching TRBD1 (5 bases). The CDR3 covers 14 residues. V was trimmed by 5 bases and J by 4 bases, leaving 14 bases between them. Germline values: CDR1 MNHEY, CDR2 SVGAGI. CDR3 sequence (DNA): TGTGCCAGCAGTACAGGTGGGTTAGGCACTGAAGCTTTCTTT. As protein: CASSTGGLGTEAFF.

The rearrangement uses TRBV7-9 and TRBJ2-2, with 7 bases matching TRBD1. This CDR3 spans 15 amino acids. Germline-derived CDR1 and CDR2 are SEHNR and FQNEAQ (reference sequence). Trimming cost V 4 bases and J 4 bases; bases outside gene matches: 6. CDR3 sequence reads: CASSSDRARTGELFF. For the CDR3, the DNA is TGTGCCAGCAGCTCAGACAGGGCGCGCACCGGGGAGCTGTTTTTT.

J is TRBJ2-2 and V is TRBV7-7; D is perhaps TRBD2 (6 bases). The ends were cut back, 1 base at V and 1 base at J, with 7 bases in the middle. From germline, CDR1 is SSHAT and CDR2 FNYEAQ (reference sequence). The CDR3 is 15 residues long. CDR3 coding DNA: TGTGCCAGCAGCTTAGGGAGGGGGAACACCGGGGAGCTGTTTTTT. Translating gives CASSLGRGNTGELFF.

V gene TRBV5-4 combines with J gene TRBJ1-1, with D uncertain. Germline-derived CDR1 and CDR2 are SGHNT and YYREEE (reference sequence). The V and J ends lost 4 bases and 6 bases respectively, with 10 bases between them. The CDR3 contains 12 residues. DNA of the CDR3: TGTGCCAGCAGCAAAATAGGAGCTGAAGCTTTCTTT. The encoded protein is CASSKIGAEAFF.